The 11 T cell receptor beta chains in this list originate from one sample, sequenced in a study of tumor and adjacent non-tumor tissue in lung cancer. The library came from three nested PCR rounds adapted from ARM-PCR protocols. TCRdb recomputed calls from the multiplex PCR reads with MiXCR, one row per CDR3 protein. The sample consists of approximately 68,000 distinct CDR3 sequences, 73% of them appearing once. The template was RNA from unsorted bulk tissue. Material for sequencing was lung tumor tissue. Source of these receptors: a man in his 60s with non-small cell lung cancer.

Ten or more counts support this clonotype. A read error is possible here, since a much larger clone lies one base away. Likely a read error: the CDR3 ends without its conserved phenylalanine or tryptophan. The chain couples TRBV20-1 to TRBJ2-7; 7 nucleotides align to TRBD2. There are 15 residues in the CDR3. Germline V CDR1 and CDR2: DFQATT, SNEGSKA (reference sequence). V was pared by 5 bases and J by 0 bases, with 10 bases of the junction left unmatched. The CDR3 DNA sequence: TGCAGTGCTCTCGGGGGGATAGCGAGCTCCTACGAGCAGTACCTC. This translates into CSALGGIASSYEQYL.

For this clonotype: One end of the junction is discordant with germline, which a read error may explain. CDR3 sequence reads: CASNLQTVHYGYTF. CDR3 nucleotides: TGTGCCAGCAACTTACAGACAGTACACTATGGCTACACCTTC. The chain recombines TRBV7-9 with TRBJ1-2; weak D call: TRBD1 (5 bases). CDR3 size: 14 residues. Germline V gene sequence: CDR1 SEHNR, CDR2 FQNEAQ (reference sequence).

This clonotype appeared a few times. An end of the junction does not agree with germline; a read error may underlie this. CDR3: CASTGGEDKQYF. CDR3 DNA: TGTGCCAGCACAGGGGGCGAGGATAAGCAGTATTTT. This chain connects TRBV11-1 to TRBJ2-3, with TRBD1 matching over 8 bases. Germline V gene lookup returns CDR1 SGHAT and CDR2 FQDESV (reference sequence). The CDR3 consists of 12 residues.

This clonotype has at least ten counts. CDR3 region: CASSQRSQVLYNEQFF. The CDR3 DNA sequence: TGTGCCAGCAGCCAAAGGTCACAGGTTCTCTACAATGAGCAGTTCTTC. The gene calls are TRBV5-6 and TRBJ2-1; possibly TRBD1 for D (5 bases). Germline V gives CDR1 SGHDT, CDR2 YYEEEE. This CDR3 spans 16 amino acids. Trimming took 4 bases from V and 3 from J, leaving 17 bases between them. The whole variable domain, filled in from reference TRBV5-6 and TRBJ2-1, reads DAGVTQSPTHLIKTRGQQVTLRCSPKSGHDTVSWYQQALGQGPQFIFQYYEEEERQRGNFPDRFSGHQFPNYSSELNVNALLLGDSALYLCASSQRSQVLYNEQFFGPGTRLTVL.

The chain is built from TRBV29-1 and TRBJ2-1; D is possibly TRBD2 (6 bases). Germline V gene data show CDR1 as SQVTM and CDR2 as ANQGSEA. This CDR3 spans 16 amino acids. Trimming left V 3 bases short and J 2 bases short, with 17 bases between. The CDR3 is CSVEHPARTTYNEQFF. The CDR3 DNA reads TGCAGCGTTGAGCACCCTGCCCGGACTACCTACAATGAGCAGTTCTTC.

This clonotype was recorded a few times. This may stem from a read error, because a much larger clone lies one nucleotide away. The chain is built from TRBV5-7 and TRBJ2-1, with 8 bases that match TRBD2. TRBV5-7 has ORF status, its function being uncertain. With 6 bases clipped from V and 5 bases from J, the junction kept 10 bases outside the gene matches. The CDR3 consists of 15 residues. CDR3 region: CASMDGLAANNEQFF. CDR3 DNA: TGTGCCAGCATGGATGGACTAGCTGCTAACAATGAGCAGTTCTTC.

As to this clonotype: Here the CDR3 omits its conserved ending phenylalanine or tryptophan, so a read error is the likely source. It is unclear where the CDR3 begins or ends on the DNA, so no DNA is shown, and the CDR3 is as TCRdb lists it. The J gene is TRBJ1-2, the V gene TRBV29-1. Germline V gene sequence: CDR1 SQVTM, CDR2 ANQGSEA. The CDR3 length is 12 residues, termini included. CDR3 residues: CSVTPSNYGYTS.

This clonotype was recorded only once. J is TRBJ1-2 and V is TRBV29-1; TRBD1 is a possible D gene (5 bases). Germline lookup yields CDR1 SQVTM and CDR2 ANQGSEA. The CDR3 extends over 10 amino acids. CDR3: CILGGEGYTF. In DNA form, the CDR3 reads TGCATCTTAGGAGGGGAAGGCTACACCTTC.

V and J are TRBV5-6 and TRBJ2-5, with 9 positions matching TRBD1. Germline V gene lookup returns CDR1 SGHDT and CDR2 YYEEEE. V shed 4 bases and J 9 bases; nucleotides not matched to a gene: 10. The CDR3 spans 14 residues. The CDR3 loop reads CASSRGQGRDSQYF. DNA for the CDR3: TGTGCCAGCAGCCGGGGACAGGGCAGAGATTCCCAGTACTTC.

Details on this clonotype: The junction shows a germline mismatch at one end, possibly a read error. The chain uses TRBV20-1 and TRBJ2-5; D is uncertain. The CDR3 sequence is 12 residues long. Germline V CDR1 and CDR2: DFQATT, SNEGSKA (reference sequence). The CDR3 spells CSALGMVETQYF. The CDR3 nucleotides are TGCAGTGCTTTAGGAATGGTGGAGACCCAATACTTC.

By frequency in the sample, this clonotype is medium-sized (0.01 to 0.1%). The junction shows a germline mismatch at one end, possibly a read error. V usage is TRBV20-1 and J usage is TRBJ2-6; D not certain. The CDR3 is 15 amino acids. Per the germline V gene, CDR1 is DFQATT and CDR2 is SNEGSKA (reference sequence). CDR3 protein: CSARGRHSGANVLTF. As DNA, the CDR3 is TGCAGTGCCAGAGGACGTCACTCTGGGGCCAACGTCCTGACTTTC.